Listed below are T cell receptor beta chains from one sample, sequenced in a study of T cell repertoires in cytomegalovirus infection. TCRdb redid the calling of the reads with MiXCR, one entry per CDR3 protein. The data contain about 740,000 distinct CDR3 sequences, about a third of them singletons. Sequenced sample: PBMCs. The receptors shown here come from a human donor in good health (CMV status not recorded). Some clones in this sample may be carry-over from other donors' samples. Both conserved end residues are part of each CDR3. D genes are given only for firm matches. A row's size may be missing; if present it is once, few, many or a size class.

J | D | V | size | CDR3 | DNA
TRBJ1-1 | TRBD1 | TRBV6-8 | . | CASSTGVGTEAYF | TGTGCCAGCAGTACAGGGGTTGGTACTGAAGCTTACTTT
TRBJ2-5 | . | TRBV7-2 | many | CASSLEYQFVTQETQYF | TGTGCCAGCAGCTTAGAATATCAATTTGTAACCCAAGAGACCCAGTACTTC
TRBJ2-2 | . | TRBV2 | . | CASSESNPGRMRPNTGELFF | TGTGCCAGCAGTGAAAGTAATCCTGGACGGATGCGACCGAACACCGGGGAGCTGTTTTTT
TRBJ2-7 | . | TRBV27 | . | CASSLSSPSPFYEQYF | TGTGCCAGCAGTTTATCGAGCCCGTCTCCATTCTACGAGCAGTACTTC
TRBJ1-6 | . | TRBV20-1 | few | CSARDFLDSPLHF | TGCAGTGCTAGAGACTTTCTCGATTCACCCCTCCACTTT
TRBJ2-7 | . | TRBV12-3/TRBV12-4 | few | CASSSSGLAREQYF | .
TRBJ2-3 | . | TRBV5-4 | many | CASSLAFTDTQYF | TGTGCCAGCAGCTTGGCCTTCACAGATACGCAGTATTTT
TRBJ2-3 | . | TRBV24-1 | few | CATSDRAGVIDTQYF | TGTGCCACCAGTGATCGAGCAGGGGTGATTGATACGCAGTATTTT
TRBJ2-5 | . | TRBV28 | . | CATLDGIYQETQYF | TGTGCCACTCTAGACGGGATTTACCAAGAGACCCAGTACTTC
TRBJ1-1 | TRBD1 | TRBV4-1 | few | CASSQDNRGRAFF | TGCGCCAGCAGCCAGGACAACAGGGGGCGAGCTTTCTTT
TRBJ1-1 | . | TRBV28 | many | CASRSYRDDTEAFF | TGTGCCAGCAGATCTTACAGGGACGACACTGAAGCTTTCTTT
TRBJ2-1 | TRBD2 | TRBV6-2/TRBV6-3 | few | CASSYVAGAGNEQFF | TGTGCCAGCAGTTACGTCGCGGGAGCAGGTAATGAGCAGTTCTTC
TRBJ2-4 | TRBD1 | TRBV18 | . | CASSPRQGKAKNIQYF | TGTGCCAGCTCACCTCGACAGGGGAAAGCCAAAAACATTCAGTACTTC
TRBJ2-2 | . | TRBV7-2 | many | CASSLQRGSASTGELFF | TGTGCCAGCAGCTTACAGAGAGGGAGCGCGAGCACCGGGGAGCTGTTTTTT
TRBJ2-5 | . | TRBV28 | few | CASSQLQGQIETQYF | TGTGCCAGCAGCCAACTCCAAGGACAGATAGAGACCCAGTACTTC
TRBJ2-3 | . | TRBV30 | once | CAWDAGPDTQYF | TGTGCCTGGGACGCGGGCCCAGATACGCAGTATTTT
TRBJ2-7 | . | TRBV11-2 | . | CASSVHPYSYEQYF | TGTGCCAGCAGCGTACACCCCTACTCCTACGAGCAGTACTTC
TRBJ2-3 | . | TRBV11-2 | once | CASNGWDTDTQYF | TGTGCCAGCAACGGGTGGGACACAGATACGCAGTATTTT
TRBJ1-1 | . | TRBV28 | . | CASGKAFF | TGTGCCAGCGGGAAAGCTTTCTTT
TRBJ2-1 | TRBD1 | TRBV20-1 | . | CSAAGQAVGEQFF | TGCAGTGCTGCCGGACAGGCAGTAGGGGAGCAGTTCTTC
TRBJ1-1 | . | TRBV27 | . | CASSPLSRNTEAFF | TGTGCCAGCAGTCCGCTCAGCCGGAACACTGAAGCTTTCTTT
TRBJ1-2 | TRBD1 | TRBV7-4 | . | CASSLSDRGHGYIF | TGTGCCAGCAGCTTATCCGACAGGGGACATGGCTACATCTTC
TRBJ2-3 | TRBD2 | TRBV11-2 | . | CASSLGLAGAVTDTKYF | TGTGCCAGCAGCTTGGGACTAGCGGGAGCCGTCACAGATACGAAGTATTTT
TRBJ2-7 | . | TRBV4-1 | few | CASSYASSSYEQYF | TGCGCCAGCAGCTACGCTAGCAGCTCCTACGAGCAGTACTTC
TRBJ2-7 | TRBD1 | TRBV7-9 | . | CASSWNRGHEQYF | TGTGCCAGCAGCTGGAACAGGGGGCACGAGCAGTACTTC
TRBJ1-1 | . | TRBV28 | . | CATCREANTEAFF | TGTGCCACCTGTAGGGAGGCGAACACTGAAGCTTTCTTT
TRBJ2-2 | . | TRBV12-3/TRBV12-4 | . | CASSPREANTGELFF | TGTGCCAGCAGTCCCAGGGAAGCGAACACCGGGGAGCTGTTTTTT
TRBJ2-2 | TRBD2 | TRBV5-4 | . | CASSLTSGTNTGELFF | TGTGCCAGCAGCCTGACTAGCGGAACGAACACCGGGGAGCTGTTTTTT
TRBJ1-2 | . | TRBV10-3 | . | CAISKGGGDYGYTF | TGTGCCATCAGTAAGGGCGGGGGAGACTATGGCTACACCTTC
TRBJ1-2 | . | TRBV27 | . | CATGRGDYGYTF | TGTGCCACCGGACGGGGGGACTATGGCTACACCTTC
TRBJ2-7 | . | TRBV29-1 | . | CSVSNIGLRKPYEQYF | TGCAGCGTTTCAAATATCGGGCTTAGAAAACCCTACGAGCAGTACTTC
TRBJ2-7 | TRBD2 | TRBV6-1 | many | CASSGHKAGSAYEQYF | TGTGCCAGCAGTGGTCATAAAGCGGGGTCCGCCTACGAGCAGTACTTC
TRBJ2-7 | TRBD2 | TRBV20-1 | . | CSARDKLLAGSSYEQYF | TGCAGTGCTAGGGATAAACTACTAGCGGGATCCTCCTACGAGCAGTACTTC
TRBJ2-5 | . | TRBV5-1 | . | CARGSPPLQTQYF | TGCGCGCGCGGATCTCCTCCCCTCCAGACCCAGTACTTC
TRBJ2-3 | . | TRBV11-2 | . | CASSLDLGVPSTDTQYF | TGTGCCAGCAGCTTAGATCTAGGCGTCCCCAGCACAGATACGCAGTATTTT
TRBJ2-7 | TRBD2 | TRBV27 | few | CASSSLAGVAYEQYF | TGTGCCAGCAGTTCACTAGCGGGAGTCGCCTACGAGCAGTACTTC
TRBJ1-5 | TRBD1 | TRBV7-8 | few | CASSLWWQGENQPQHF | TGTGCCAGCAGCTTATGGTGGCAGGGGGAAAATCAGCCCCAGCATTTT
TRBJ2-3 | TRBD2 | TRBV30 | few | CAWSSGGNADTQYF | TGTGCCTGGAGTTCGGGGGGGAACGCAGATACGCAGTATTTT
TRBJ1-3 | . | TRBV6-1 | few | CARFRDDQGPGSGNTIYF | TGTGCCAGATTCCGAGATGATCAAGGGCCCGGCTCTGGAAACACCATATATTTT
TRBJ2-7 | . | TRBV28 | many | CASRPYRGRDSYEQYF | TGTGCCAGCAGACCGTACCGGGGGAGAGACTCCTACGAGCAGTACTTC
TRBJ2-2 | TRBD1 | TRBV13 | . | CASSLIPGQGFEGTGELFF | TGTGCCAGCAGCTTAATTCCGGGACAGGGATTTGAGGGCACCGGGGAGCTGTTTTTT
TRBJ1-1 | . | TRBV11-3 | few | CASSFISPEAFF | TGTGCCAGCAGCTTTATTAGCCCTGAAGCTTTCTTT
TRBJ1-1 | . | TRBV7-2 | . | CASSVVRENTEAFF | TGTGCCAGCAGCGTAGTACGAGAGAACACTGAAGCTTTCTTT
TRBJ2-5 | TRBD1 | TRBV10-3 | . | CAISGEDRGPRETQYF | TGTGCCATCAGTGGAGAGGACAGGGGGCCCCGAGAGACCCAGTACTTC
TRBJ2-2 | . | TRBV5-4 | . | CASSLLGDVAGELFF | TGTGCCAGCAGCTTGCTGGGAGATGTGGCCGGGGAGCTGTTTTTT
TRBJ2-1 | . | TRBV27 | . | CASSLYGTGEQFF | TGTGCCAGCAGTTTATATGGTACGGGCGAGCAGTTCTTC
TRBJ1-2 | . | TRBV5-1 | . | CASSPTEPYGYTF | TGCGCCAGCAGCCCGACAGAACCCTATGGCTACACCTTC
TRBJ2-1 | TRBD2 | TRBV7-2 | many | CASSLVRTSGGAYNEQFF | TGTGCCAGCAGCTTAGTTAGGACTAGCGGGGGGGCCTACAATGAGCAGTTCTTC
TRBJ1-6 | TRBD1 | TRBV12-3/TRBV12-4 | . | CASSFSWGQGNSPLHF | TGTGCCAGCAGTTTTAGTTGGGGACAGGGGAATTCACCCCTCCACTTT
TRBJ1-4 | TRBD1 | TRBV5-4 | . | CASSSGQGGEKLFF | TGTGCCAGCAGCTCGGGACAGGGGGGCGAAAAACTGTTTTTT
TRBJ1-2 | . | TRBV27 | . | CASSFSAGGGRGYTF | TGTGCCAGCAGTTTTTCAGCGGGCGGGGGTAGGGGCTACACCTTC
TRBJ2-7 | TRBD1 | TRBV20-1 | many | CSASQTGLKDEQYF | TGCAGTGCTAGCCAGACAGGGTTAAAGGACGAGCAGTACTTC
TRBJ1-4 | TRBD1 | TRBV25-1 | . | CASTPTGGRGSEKLFF | TGTGCCAGCACCCCAACAGGGGGCAGGGGGTCTGAAAAACTGTTTTTT
TRBJ2-3 | TRBD2 | TRBV6-1 | few | CASSEVAGGGSDTQYF | TGTGCCAGCAGTGAAGTTGCGGGAGGAGGGTCAGATACGCAGTATTTT
TRBJ2-1 | . | TRBV19 | . | CASRSPRGTSSYNEQLF | TGTGCCAGTAGATCCCCCCGGGGCACCAGCTCCTACAATGAGCAGTTATTC
TRBJ2-2 | . | TRBV7-9 | few | CASSLLLGPGELFF | TGTGCCAGCAGCTTATTACTGGGGCCCGGGGAGCTGTTTTTT
TRBJ2-3 | TRBD2 | TRBV4-1 | many | CASSQEHGTNTQYF | TGCGCCAGCAGCCAAGAGCACGGGACTAATACGCAGTATTTT
TRBJ2-5 | TRBD1 | TRBV5-1 | . | CASSLNRGLWETQYF | TGCGCCAGCAGCTTGAACAGGGGGCTGTGGGAGACCCAGTACTTC
TRBJ2-7 | TRBD1 | TRBV6-5 | few | CASSYSSGQGFNEQYF | TGTGCCAGCAGTTACTCATCCGGACAGGGTTTCAACGAGCAGTACTTC